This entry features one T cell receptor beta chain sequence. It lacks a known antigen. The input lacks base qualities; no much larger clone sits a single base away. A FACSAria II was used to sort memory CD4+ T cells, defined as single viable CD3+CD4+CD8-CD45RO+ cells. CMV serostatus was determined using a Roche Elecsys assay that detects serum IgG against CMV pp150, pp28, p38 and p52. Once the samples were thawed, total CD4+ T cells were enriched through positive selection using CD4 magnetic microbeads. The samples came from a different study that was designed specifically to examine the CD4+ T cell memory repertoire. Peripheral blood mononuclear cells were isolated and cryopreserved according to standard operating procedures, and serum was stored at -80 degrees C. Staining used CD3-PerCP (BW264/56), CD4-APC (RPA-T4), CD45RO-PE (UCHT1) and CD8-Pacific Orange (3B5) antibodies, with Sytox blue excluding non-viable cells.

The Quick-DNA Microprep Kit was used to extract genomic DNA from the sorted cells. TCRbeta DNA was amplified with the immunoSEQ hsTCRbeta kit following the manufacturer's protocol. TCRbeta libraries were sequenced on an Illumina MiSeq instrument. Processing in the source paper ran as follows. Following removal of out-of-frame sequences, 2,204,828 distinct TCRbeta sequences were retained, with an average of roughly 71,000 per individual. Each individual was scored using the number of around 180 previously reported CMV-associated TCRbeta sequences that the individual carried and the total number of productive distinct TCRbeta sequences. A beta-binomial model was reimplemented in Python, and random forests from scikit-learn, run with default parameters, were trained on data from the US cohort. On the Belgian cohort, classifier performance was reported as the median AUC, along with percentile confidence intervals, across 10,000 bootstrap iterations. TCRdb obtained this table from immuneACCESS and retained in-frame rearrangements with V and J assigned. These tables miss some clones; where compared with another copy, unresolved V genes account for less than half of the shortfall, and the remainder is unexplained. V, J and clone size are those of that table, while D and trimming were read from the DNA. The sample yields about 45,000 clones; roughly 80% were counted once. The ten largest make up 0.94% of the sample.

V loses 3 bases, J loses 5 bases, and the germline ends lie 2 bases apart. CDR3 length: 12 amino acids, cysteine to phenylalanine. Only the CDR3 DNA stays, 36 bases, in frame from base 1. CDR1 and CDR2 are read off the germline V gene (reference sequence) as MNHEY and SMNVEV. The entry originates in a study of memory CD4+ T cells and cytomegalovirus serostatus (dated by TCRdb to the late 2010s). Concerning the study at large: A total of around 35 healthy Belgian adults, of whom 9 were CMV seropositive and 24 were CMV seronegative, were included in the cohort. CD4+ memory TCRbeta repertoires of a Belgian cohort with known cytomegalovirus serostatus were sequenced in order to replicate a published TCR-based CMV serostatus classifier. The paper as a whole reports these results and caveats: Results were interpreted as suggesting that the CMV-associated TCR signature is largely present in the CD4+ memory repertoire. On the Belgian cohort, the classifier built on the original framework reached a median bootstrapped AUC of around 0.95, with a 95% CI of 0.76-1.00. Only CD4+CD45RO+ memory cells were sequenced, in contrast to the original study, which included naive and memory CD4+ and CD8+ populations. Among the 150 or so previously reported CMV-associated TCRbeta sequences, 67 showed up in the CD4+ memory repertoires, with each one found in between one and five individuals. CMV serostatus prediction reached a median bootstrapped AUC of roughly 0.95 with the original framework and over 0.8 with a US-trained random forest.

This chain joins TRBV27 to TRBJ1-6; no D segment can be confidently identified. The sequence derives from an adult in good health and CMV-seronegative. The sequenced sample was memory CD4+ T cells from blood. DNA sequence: TGTGCCAGCAGTTTTAATAATTCACCCCTCCACTTT. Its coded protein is CASSFNNSPLHF.